This section outlines one TCR beta chain sequence together with its context. This sample stems from a study of T cells in Graves' hyperthyroidism and ophthalmopathy. Study context: Peripheral blood was taken when the disease was first diagnosed, before any treatment began.

Template material for amplifying TCR beta CDR3 regions consisted of RNA transcripts. HTBI primers were used for first-round RT-PCR of the TCR CDR3. Using its own MiXCR run on the multiplex PCR reads, TCRdb lists one record per CDR3 protein. The table has a few hundred thousand distinct CDR3 sequences, approximately 22% seen once. This CDR3 is 13 amino acids long. Trimming took off 2 bases at V and 4 bases at J, with 10 bases between the two ends. CDR1 DFQATT and CDR2 SNEGSKA come from the germline V gene (reference sequence). The sequence came from a woman aged 70-85 years with Graves' ophthalmopathy. Sequencing was performed on blood. The chain links TRBV20-1 to TRBJ2-3, with TRBD2 as a possible D gene (5 bases). The CDR3: CSARSLASDTQYF. The CDR3, as DNA: TGCAGTGCTAGATCCCTAGCCTCAGATACGCAGTATTTT.